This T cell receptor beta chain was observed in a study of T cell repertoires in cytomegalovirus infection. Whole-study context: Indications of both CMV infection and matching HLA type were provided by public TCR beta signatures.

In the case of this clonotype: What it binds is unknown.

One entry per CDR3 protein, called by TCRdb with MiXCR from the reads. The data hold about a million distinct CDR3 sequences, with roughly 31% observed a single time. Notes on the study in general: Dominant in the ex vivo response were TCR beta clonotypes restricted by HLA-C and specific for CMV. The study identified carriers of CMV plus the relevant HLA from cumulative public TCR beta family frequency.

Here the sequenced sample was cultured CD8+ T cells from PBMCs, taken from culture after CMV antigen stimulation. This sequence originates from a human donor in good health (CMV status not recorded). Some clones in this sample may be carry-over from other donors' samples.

This CDR3 is CATSRDLEAAGSIQYF. In DNA form, the CDR3 reads TGTGCCACCAGCAGAGATTTAGAAGCAGCTGGTAGCATTCAGTACTTC. The chain carries TRBV15 and TRBJ2-4, with D hard to call. Germline loops: CDR1 LNHNV, CDR2 YYDKDF (reference sequence). The germline V and J ends were trimmed by 0 bases and 9 bases, with 18 bases remaining between them. The CDR3 sequence is 16 residues long.